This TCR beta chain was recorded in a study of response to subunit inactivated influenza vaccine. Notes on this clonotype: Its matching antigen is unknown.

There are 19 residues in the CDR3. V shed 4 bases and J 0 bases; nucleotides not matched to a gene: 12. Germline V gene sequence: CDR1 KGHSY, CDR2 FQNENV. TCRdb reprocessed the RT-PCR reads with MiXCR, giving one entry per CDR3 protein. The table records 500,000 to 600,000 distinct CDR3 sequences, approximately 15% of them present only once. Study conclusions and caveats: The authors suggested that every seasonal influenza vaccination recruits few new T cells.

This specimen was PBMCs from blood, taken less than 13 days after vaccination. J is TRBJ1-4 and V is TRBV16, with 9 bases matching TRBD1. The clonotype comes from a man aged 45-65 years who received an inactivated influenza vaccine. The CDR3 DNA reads TGTGCCAGCAGCCTAACCGGGACAGGGTTTGGTCCAACTAATGAAAAACTGTTTTTT. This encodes CASSLTGTGFGPTNEKLFF.